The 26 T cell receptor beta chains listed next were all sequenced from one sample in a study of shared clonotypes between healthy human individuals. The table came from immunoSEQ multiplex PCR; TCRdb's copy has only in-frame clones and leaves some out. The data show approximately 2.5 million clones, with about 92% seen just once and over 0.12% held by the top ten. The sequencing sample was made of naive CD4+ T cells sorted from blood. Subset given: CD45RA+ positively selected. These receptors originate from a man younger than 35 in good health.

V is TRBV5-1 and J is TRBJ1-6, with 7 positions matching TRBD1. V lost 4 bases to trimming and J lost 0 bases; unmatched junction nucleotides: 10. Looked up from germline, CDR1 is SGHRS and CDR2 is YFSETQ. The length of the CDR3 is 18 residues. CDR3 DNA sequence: TGCGCCAGCAGCCGCGGGACAGCAATGAGCTCCTATAATTCACCCCTCCACTTT. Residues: CASSRGTAMSSYNSPLHF.

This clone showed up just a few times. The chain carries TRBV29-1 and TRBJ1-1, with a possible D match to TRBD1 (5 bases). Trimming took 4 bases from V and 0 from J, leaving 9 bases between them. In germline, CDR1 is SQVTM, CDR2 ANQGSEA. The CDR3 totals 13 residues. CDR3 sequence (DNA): TGCAGCGTTGGCAGGGCCCTGAACACTGAAGCTTTCTTT. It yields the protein CSVGRALNTEAFF. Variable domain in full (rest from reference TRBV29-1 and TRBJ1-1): SAVISQKPSRDICQRGTSLTIQCQVDSQVTMMFWYRQQPGQSLTLIATANQGSEATYESGFVIDKFPISRPNLTFSTLTVSNMSPEDSSIYLCSVGRALNTEAFFGQGTRLTVV.

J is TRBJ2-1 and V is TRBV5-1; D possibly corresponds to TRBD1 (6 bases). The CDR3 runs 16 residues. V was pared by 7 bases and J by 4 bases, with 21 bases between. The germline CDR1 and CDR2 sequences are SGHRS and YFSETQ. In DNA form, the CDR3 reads TGCGCCAGCCTATCGGATCCGGGGACATCGTACAATGAGCAGTTCTTC. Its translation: CASLSDPGTSYNEQFF.

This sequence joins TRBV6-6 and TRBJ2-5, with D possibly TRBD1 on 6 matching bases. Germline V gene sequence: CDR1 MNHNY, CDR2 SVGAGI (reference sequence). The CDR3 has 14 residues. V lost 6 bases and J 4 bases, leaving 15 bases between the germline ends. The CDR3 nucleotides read TGTGCCAGCAGATCGACAGGAGTCCCAGAGACCCAGTACTTC. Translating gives CASRSTGVPETQYF.

CDR3 sequence (DNA): TGCGCCAGCAGCTTGGAGGGGATGCTCGAGACCCAGTACTTC. This codes for CASSLEGMLETQYF. V gene TRBV5-1 combines with J gene TRBJ2-5; weak D call: TRBD1 (5 bases). Looked up from germline, CDR1 is SGHRS and CDR2 is YFSETQ. The CDR3 has 14 residues. Trimming left V 0 bases short and J 5 bases short, with 11 bases between.

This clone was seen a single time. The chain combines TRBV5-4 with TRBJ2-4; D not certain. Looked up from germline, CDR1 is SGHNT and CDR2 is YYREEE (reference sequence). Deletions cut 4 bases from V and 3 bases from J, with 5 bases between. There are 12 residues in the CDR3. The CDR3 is CASSIDKNIQYF. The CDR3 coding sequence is TGTGCCAGCAGCATCGACAAAAACATTCAGTACTTC.

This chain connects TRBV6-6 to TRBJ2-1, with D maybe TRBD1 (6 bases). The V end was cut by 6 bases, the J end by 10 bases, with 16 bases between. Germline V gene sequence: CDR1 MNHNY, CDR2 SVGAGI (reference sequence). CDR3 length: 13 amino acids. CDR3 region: CASSRSGGWEQFF. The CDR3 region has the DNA TGTGCCAGCAGCCGCAGTGGGGGCTGGGAGCAGTTCTTC.

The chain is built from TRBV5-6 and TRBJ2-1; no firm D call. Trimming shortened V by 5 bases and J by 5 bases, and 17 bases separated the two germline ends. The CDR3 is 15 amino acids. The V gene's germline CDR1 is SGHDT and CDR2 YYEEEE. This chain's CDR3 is CASSPAGPRNNEQFF. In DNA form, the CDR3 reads TGTGCCAGCAGTCCGGCCGGACCCCGTAACAATGAGCAGTTCTTC.

The CDR3 DNA reads as TGTGCCAGCAGAAACAGGGAAAGGGGCACAGATACGCAGTATTTT. It specifies CASRNRERGTDTQYF. The chain combines TRBV27 with TRBJ2-3; D may be TRBD1 (6 bases). The V end was cut by 6 bases, the J end by 1 base, with 14 bases between. The CDR3 is 15 residues long. The germline V gene has CDR1 MNHEY and CDR2 SMNVEV (reference sequence).

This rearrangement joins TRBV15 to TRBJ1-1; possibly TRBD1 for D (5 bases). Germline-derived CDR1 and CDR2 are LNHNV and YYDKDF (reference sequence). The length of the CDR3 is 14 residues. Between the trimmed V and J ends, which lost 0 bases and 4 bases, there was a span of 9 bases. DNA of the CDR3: TGTGCCACCAGCAGAGATGGGGGGGGCACTGAAGCTTTCTTT. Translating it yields CATSRDGGGTEAFF.

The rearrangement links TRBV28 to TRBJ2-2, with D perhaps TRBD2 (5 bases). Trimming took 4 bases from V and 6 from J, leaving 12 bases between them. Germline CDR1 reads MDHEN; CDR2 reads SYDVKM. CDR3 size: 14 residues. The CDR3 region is CASSWASRAGELFF. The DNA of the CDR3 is TGTGCCAGCAGTTGGGCTAGCCGGGCCGGGGAGCTGTTTTTT.

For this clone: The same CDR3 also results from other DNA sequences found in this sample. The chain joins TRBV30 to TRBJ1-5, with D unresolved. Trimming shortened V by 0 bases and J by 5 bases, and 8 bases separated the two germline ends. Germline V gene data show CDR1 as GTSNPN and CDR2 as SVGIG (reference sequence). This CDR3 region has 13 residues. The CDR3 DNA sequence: TGTGCCTGGAGTGTACGGACGGATCAGCCCCAGCATTTT. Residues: CAWSVRTDQPQHF.

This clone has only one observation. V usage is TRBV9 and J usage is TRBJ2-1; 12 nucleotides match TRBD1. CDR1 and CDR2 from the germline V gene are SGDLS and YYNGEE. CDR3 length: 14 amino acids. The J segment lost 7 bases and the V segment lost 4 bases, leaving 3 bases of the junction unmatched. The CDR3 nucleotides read TGTGCCAGCAGCCGGGACAGGGGGCAGAATGAGCAGTTCTTC. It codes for CASSRDRGQNEQFF.

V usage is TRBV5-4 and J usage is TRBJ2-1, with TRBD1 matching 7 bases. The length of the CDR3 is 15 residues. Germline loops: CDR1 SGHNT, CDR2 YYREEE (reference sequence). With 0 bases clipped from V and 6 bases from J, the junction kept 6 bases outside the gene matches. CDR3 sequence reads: CASSLEGARGNEQFF. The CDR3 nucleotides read TGTGCCAGCAGCTTGGAGGGGGCAAGGGGCAATGAGCAGTTCTTC.

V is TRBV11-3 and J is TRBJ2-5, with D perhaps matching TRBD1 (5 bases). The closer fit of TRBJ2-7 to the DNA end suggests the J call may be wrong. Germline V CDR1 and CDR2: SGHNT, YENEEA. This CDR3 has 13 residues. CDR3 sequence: CASSSSVGDEQYF. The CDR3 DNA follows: TGTGCCAGCAGCTCTTCAGTAGGGGACGAGCAGTACTTC.

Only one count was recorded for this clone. CDR3 protein: CASKHGGEGALTGELFF. CDR3 DNA sequence: TGCGCCAGCAAACACGGCGGGGAGGGGGCCCTCACCGGGGAGCTGTTTTTT. The V and J genes are TRBV5-1 and TRBJ2-2, with D perhaps being TRBD1 or TRBD2 (7 bases each). Trimming took off 6 bases at V and 4 bases at J, with 22 bases between the two ends. CDR1 and CDR2 from the germline V gene are SGHRS and YFSETQ. CDR3 size: 17 residues. Using reference TRBV5-1 and TRBJ2-2 for the parts outside the CDR3, the full variable domain is KAGVTQTPRYLIKTRGQQVTLSCSPISGHRSVSWYQQTPGQGLQFLFEYFSETQRNKGNFPGRFSGRQFSNSRSEMNVSTLELGDSALYLCASKHGGEGALTGELFFGEGSRLTVL.

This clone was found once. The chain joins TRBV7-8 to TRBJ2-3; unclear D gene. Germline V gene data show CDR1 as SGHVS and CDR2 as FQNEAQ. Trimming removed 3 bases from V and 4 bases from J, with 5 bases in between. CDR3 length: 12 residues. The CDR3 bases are TGTGCCAGCAGCTTTCGATCAGATACGCAGTATTTT. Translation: CASSFRSDTQYF.

The DNA of the CDR3 is TGTGCCAGCAGCTTAGGGGGCGGAGCGGGGGCCTACGAGCAGTACTTC. Translating gives CASSLGGGAGAYEQYF. The gene calls are TRBV7-6 and TRBJ2-7; the match to TRBD2 covers 8 bases. Germline loops: CDR1 SGHVS, CDR2 FNYEAQ. The CDR3 contains 16 residues. V lost 1 base and J lost 2; bases outside the gene matches: 7.

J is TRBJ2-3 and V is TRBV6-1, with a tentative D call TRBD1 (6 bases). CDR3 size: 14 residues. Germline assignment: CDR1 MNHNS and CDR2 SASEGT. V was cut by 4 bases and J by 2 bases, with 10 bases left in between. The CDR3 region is CASSVQGFTDTQYF. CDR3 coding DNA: TGTGCCAGCAGTGTTCAGGGGTTCACAGATACGCAGTATTTT.

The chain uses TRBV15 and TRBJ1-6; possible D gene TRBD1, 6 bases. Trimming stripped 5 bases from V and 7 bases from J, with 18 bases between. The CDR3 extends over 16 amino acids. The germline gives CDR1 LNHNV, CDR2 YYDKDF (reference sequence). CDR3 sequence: CATSARQASNNSPLHF. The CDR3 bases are TGTGCCACCAGCGCACGACAGGCGAGTAACAATTCACCCCTCCACTTT.

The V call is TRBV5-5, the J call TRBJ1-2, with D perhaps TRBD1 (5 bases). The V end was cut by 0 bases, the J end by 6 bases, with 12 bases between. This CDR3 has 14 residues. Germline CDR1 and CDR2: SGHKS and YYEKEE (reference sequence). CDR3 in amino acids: CASSLVVRANGYTF. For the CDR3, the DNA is TGTGCCAGCAGCTTGGTCGTCAGGGCGAATGGCTACACCTTC.

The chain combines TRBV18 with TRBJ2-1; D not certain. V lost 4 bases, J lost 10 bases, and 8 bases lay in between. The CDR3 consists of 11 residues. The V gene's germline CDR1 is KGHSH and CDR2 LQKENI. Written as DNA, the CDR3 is TGTGCCAGCTCACAACTCGAAGAGCAGTTCTTC. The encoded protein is CASSQLEEQFF.

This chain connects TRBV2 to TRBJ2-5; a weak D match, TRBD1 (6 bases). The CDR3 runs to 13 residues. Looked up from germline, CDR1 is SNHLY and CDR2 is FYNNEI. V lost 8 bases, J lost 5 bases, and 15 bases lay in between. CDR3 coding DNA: TGTGCCAGCTTCAGGGGAGATTGGGAGACCCAGTACTTC. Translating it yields CASFRGDWETQYF.

The CDR3: CASSPPAPLGDEQFF. The DNA for the CDR3 is TGTGCCAGCTCACCCCCCGCACCGCTTGGGGATGAGCAGTTCTTC. This chain connects TRBV18 to TRBJ2-1; D uncertain. Germline V gene sequence: CDR1 KGHSH, CDR2 LQKENI. V was pared by 3 bases and J by 8 bases, with 17 bases between. This CDR3 spans 15 amino acids.

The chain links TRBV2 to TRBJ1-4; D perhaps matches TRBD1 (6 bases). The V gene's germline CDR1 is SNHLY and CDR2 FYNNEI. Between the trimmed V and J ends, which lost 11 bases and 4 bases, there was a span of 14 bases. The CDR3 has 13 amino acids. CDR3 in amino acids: CAGGQFLNEKLFF. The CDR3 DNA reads TGTGCCGGAGGACAGTTCCTTAATGAAAAACTGTTTTTT.

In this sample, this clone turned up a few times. The CDR3 region is CASSSDRVYEQYF. The CDR3 nucleotides read TGTGCCAGCAGCTCGGACAGGGTGTACGAGCAGTACTTC. The V and J genes are TRBV7-9 and TRBJ2-7, with 8 positions matching TRBD1. Germline-derived CDR1 and CDR2 are SEHNR and FQNEAQ (reference sequence). This CDR3 region has 13 residues. With V trimmed by 4 bases and J by 4 bases, 3 bases remained unmatched.